This TCR beta chain was documented in a study of identical twins. Study conclusions and caveats: Beta out-of-frame twin sharing showed a weaker excess.

This clonotype was recorded many times. Its matching antigen is unknown. Unique molecular identifiers were present on the cDNA, which also gained a universal primer site by template switching. TCRdb itself ran the 5' RACE reads through MiXCR, one entry per CDR3 protein. The table shows fewer than 900,000 distinct CDR3 sequences, with 21% occurring only once. Another study also made use of these data, one on T cells expressing NK-cell markers. This second study notes: The study found these clonotypes also leading the CD3+CD56-NKG2C+ fraction in a few donors.

This clonotype originated in a woman aged 18-30 years in good health. The sample was PBMCs.

The DNA for the CDR3 is TGCAGCGTGGGCCCCAGGGAGGGGAGATCACCCCTCCACTTT. Its protein is CSVGPREGRSPLHF. The chain is built from TRBV29-1 and TRBJ1-6, with D tentatively TRBD1 (5 bases). The CDR3 is 14 amino acids. In germline, CDR1 is SQVTM, CDR2 ANQGSEA. The V and J ends lost 6 bases and 10 bases respectively, with 19 bases between them.